This passage covers 26 T cell receptor beta chains from one sample sequenced in a study of T cell changes during pregnancy in multiple sclerosis. Data came from immunoSEQ multiplex PCR; TCRdb stores just in-frame clones and leaves some out. The sample holds under 40,000 clones, approximately 90% seen once. The specimen was CD8+ T cells from peripheral blood mononuclear cells, collected before pregnancy. The receptors here all came from a female donor with multiple sclerosis, enrolled in a pregnancy study.

This rearrangement joins TRBV7-9 to TRBJ2-7; the match to TRBD1 covers 7 bases. V shed 7 bases and J 5 bases; nucleotides not matched to a gene: 14. The CDR3 is made up of 15 amino acids. Germline CDR1 SEHNR, CDR2 FQNEAQ (reference sequence). As DNA, the CDR3 is TGTGCCAGCACCCCTCCAGACAGGGAGCCCCACGAGCAGTACTTC. Amino acid sequence: CASTPPDREPHEQYF.

The chain combines TRBV13 with TRBJ2-5, with D perhaps TRBD2 (6 bases). CDR1 is PRHDT, CDR2 FYEKMQ, per germline (reference sequence). The V end lost 4 bases, the J end lost 7 bases, and 13 bases lay between the germline ends. The CDR3 spans 13 residues. The CDR3 nucleotides read TGTGCCAGCAGCTCCTTTGGGGGGTCGACCCAGTACTTC. Translating it yields CASSSFGGSTQYF.

The rearrangement joins TRBV9 to TRBJ2-1, with a weak D call TRBD1 (6 bases). Germline CDR1 SGDLS, CDR2 YYNGEE. Trimming removed 4 bases at V and 2 bases at J, with 16 bases between. The CDR3 is 16 amino acids. CDR3 protein: CASSSRQGSAYNEQFF. The CDR3 nucleotides are TGTGCCAGCAGCTCCCGCCAGGGGAGCGCCTACAATGAGCAGTTCTTC.

The chain carries TRBV6-1 and TRBJ2-2, with 9 nucleotides matching TRBD1. The CDR3 is 15 residues long. Per germline, CDR1 MNHNS and CDR2 SASEGT. J was trimmed by 4 bases and V by 3 bases; bases with no gene match: 3. The CDR3 nucleotides are TGTGCCAGCAGTGATGAGACAGGGGGCACCGGGGAGCTGTTTTTT. As protein: CASSDETGGTGELFF.

The rearrangement links TRBV15 to TRBJ2-1; maybe TRBD1 (6 bases). Germline CDR1 reads LNHNV; CDR2 reads YYDKDF (reference sequence). CDR3 length equals 12 residues. V was trimmed by 8 bases and J by 8 bases, leaving 13 bases between them. The CDR3: CATAAGEDEQFF. The CDR3 DNA follows: TGTGCCACCGCGGCAGGGGAAGATGAGCAGTTCTTC.

The chain employs TRBV6-1 and TRBJ2-3; 12 nucleotides agree with TRBD2. This CDR3 is built from 15 residues. Germline V gene lookup returns CDR1 MNHNS and CDR2 SASEGT. J lost 4 bases, V lost 2 bases, and 1 base had no gene match. CDR3 sequence (DNA): TGTGCCAGCAGTGAACTAGCGGGGGGGTCAGATACGCAGTATTTT. It yields the protein CASSELAGGSDTQYF.

J is TRBJ2-7 and V is TRBV4-1; D may be TRBD1 (5 bases). The CDR3 runs to 14 residues. V dropped 3 bases and J dropped 3 bases, with 12 bases sitting between them. From germline, CDR1 is MGHRA and CDR2 YSYEKL. CDR3 sequence: CASSHPGPLYEQYF. DNA of the CDR3: TGCGCCAGCAGCCACCCAGGGCCTCTCTACGAGCAGTACTTC.

The chain carries TRBV5-4 and TRBJ1-1; a weak D match, TRBD1 (5 bases). Germline V gene data show CDR1 as SGHNT and CDR2 as YYREEE (reference sequence). This CDR3 contains 13 residues. V dropped 4 bases and J dropped 5 bases, with 12 bases sitting between them. CDR3 DNA: TGTGCCAGCAGCCCCCTTGGGGGGACTGAAGCTTTCTTT. Amino acid sequence: CASSPLGGTEAFF.

The chain couples TRBV28 to TRBJ2-7, with TRBD1 matching 11 bases. The CDR3 runs to 16 residues. Germline CDR1 MDHEN, CDR2 SYDVKM. The V segment lost 2 bases and the J segment 3 bases; nucleotides outside the gene matches: 6. This CDR3 reads CASSLEYGTGGYEQYF. The CDR3, as DNA: TGTGCCAGCAGTTTAGAATATGGGACAGGGGGCTACGAGCAGTACTTC.

The chain recombines TRBV7-6 with TRBJ2-6; TRBD1 agrees at 9 bases. The V gene's germline CDR1 is SGHVS and CDR2 FNYEAQ. The V and J ends lost 4 bases and 0 bases, in that order; junction bases with no gene match: 13. The CDR3 contains 20 residues. In DNA, the CDR3 is TGTGCCAGCAGCTCTGGGACAGGGAACGATGCGCCCTCTGGGGCCAACGTCCTGACTTTC. The encoded protein is CASSSGTGNDAPSGANVLTF. Filled out from reference TRBV7-6 and TRBJ2-6, the complete variable domain reads GAGVSQSPRYKVTKRGQDVALRCDPISGHVSLYWYRQALGQGPEFLTYFNYEAQQDKSGLPNDRFSAERPEGSISTLTIQRTEQRDSAMYRCASSSGTGNDAPSGANVLTFGAGSRLTVL.

The rearrangement joins TRBV7-3 to TRBJ1-1; D may be TRBD1 (5 bases). This CDR3 region has 16 residues. With 1 base removed from V and 2 bases from J, the gap between germline ends came to 14 bases. Germline values: CDR1 SGHTA, CDR2 FQGTGA. The DNA for the CDR3 is TGTGCCAGCAGCTTAAGGGGCGAGCCCCCTAACACTGAAGCTTTCTTT. Its translation is CASSLRGEPPNTEAFF.

V gene TRBV10-3 combines with J gene TRBJ1-3; D is possibly TRBD1 (5 bases). Trimming left V 6 bases short and J 2 bases short, with 5 bases between. The CDR3 has 12 amino acids. CDR1 is ENHRY and CDR2 is SYGVKD in the germline V gene. The CDR3 DNA sequence: TGTGCCATCAGGACAGCTGGAAACACCATATATTTT. The encoded protein is CAIRTAGNTIYF.

The CDR3 DNA sequence: TGTGCCATCAGTGAGCCGCCCGTACTAGTGGGTGGCTACACCTTC. Amino acids: CAISEPPVLVGGYTF. This chain connects TRBV10-3 to TRBJ1-2; D remains ambiguous. The CDR3 sequence is 15 residues long. V was shortened by 2 bases and J by 7 bases, with 17 bases between the two germline ends. Germline V gives CDR1 ENHRY, CDR2 SYGVKD.

The chain couples TRBV2 to TRBJ1-2; D is undetermined. Germline CDR1 SNHLY, CDR2 FYNNEI. Trimming stripped 7 bases from V and 4 bases from J, with 10 bases between. There are 12 residues in the CDR3. This CDR3 is CASIGSGYGYTF. In DNA, the CDR3 is TGTGCCAGCATTGGGAGCGGCTATGGCTACACCTTC. Full variable domain (remainder filled in from reference TRBV2 and TRBJ1-2): EPEVTQTPSHQVTQMGQEVILRCVPISNHLYFYWYRQILGQKVEFLVSFYNNEISEKSEIFDDQFSVERPDGSNFTLKIRSTKLEDSAMYFCASIGSGYGYTFGSGTRLTVV.

The chain recombines TRBV7-9 with TRBJ1-2; 8 bases map to TRBD1. Trimming at V came to 0 bases and at J to 6 bases, leaving 6 bases not matched to a gene. The CDR3 has 15 amino acids. Germline V gives CDR1 SEHNR, CDR2 FQNEAQ (reference sequence). CDR3 sequence: CASSLAAGGVNGYTF. Here the CDR3 DNA reads TGTGCCAGCAGCTTAGCTGCAGGGGGCGTAAATGGCTACACCTTC.

The chain links TRBV30 to TRBJ1-5; D is uncertain. With 0 bases removed from V and 3 bases from J, the gap between germline ends came to 9 bases. The CDR3 covers 14 residues. From germline, CDR1 is GTSNPN and CDR2 SVGIG (reference sequence). The CDR3 is CAWSVYQINQPQHF. The CDR3 DNA sequence: TGTGCCTGGAGTGTATACCAGATCAATCAGCCCCAGCATTTT.

The V and J genes are TRBV9 and TRBJ2-5; 8 bases match TRBD1. V lost 2 bases to trimming and J lost 2 bases; unmatched junction nucleotides: 5. CDR3 size: 15 residues. The V gene's germline CDR1 is SGDLS and CDR2 YYNGEE. The CDR3 DNA sequence: TGTGCCAGCAGCGTCGCAGGGGGCAGTCAAGAGACCCAGTACTTC. It encodes CASSVAGGSQETQYF.

The V call is TRBV13, the J call TRBJ2-1; D not resolved. Germline V gene data show CDR1 as PRHDT and CDR2 as FYEKMQ (reference sequence). The CDR3 sequence is 15 residues long. The germline V and J ends were trimmed by 5 bases and 0 bases, with 11 bases remaining between them. The CDR3: CASSLDISSYNEQFF. For the CDR3, the DNA is TGTGCCAGCAGCCTCGACATATCCTCCTACAATGAGCAGTTCTTC.

The chain joins TRBV7-3 to TRBJ2-2; D is ambiguous. Germline assignment: CDR1 SGHTA and CDR2 FQGTGA. The ends were cut back, 0 bases at V and 5 bases at J, with 13 bases in the middle. The CDR3 has 16 residues. In DNA form, the CDR3 reads TGTGCCAGCAGCTTAACTATCGGAGCTGGGACCGGGGAGCTGTTTTTT. Translated: CASSLTIGAGTGELFF.

The genes are TRBV28 and TRBJ2-5; D call uncertain. V lost 6 bases and J 4 bases, leaving 15 bases between the germline ends. CDR1 is MDHEN and CDR2 is SYDVKM in the germline V gene. CDR3 length: 14 amino acids. CDR3 nucleotides: TGTGCCAGCAGCACTAAAGAGCAGAGAGAGACCCAGTACTTC. The encoded protein is CASSTKEQRETQYF.

The rearrangement uses TRBV27 and TRBJ2-6; the D is unclear. The CDR3 has 15 amino acids. Trimming removed 6 bases at V and 2 bases at J, with 11 bases between. In germline, CDR1 is MNHEY, CDR2 SMNVEV (reference sequence). CDR3 sequence: CASSPNFAGANVLTF. The DNA for the CDR3 is TGTGCCAGCAGCCCAAATTTTGCTGGGGCCAACGTCCTGACTTTC. Full variable domain (outside the CDR3, taken from reference TRBV27 and TRBJ2-6): EAQVTQNPRYLITVTGKKLTVTCSQNMNHEYMSWYRQDPGLGLRQIYYSMNVEVTDKGDVPEGYKVSRKEKRNFPLILESPSPNQTSLYFCASSPNFAGANVLTFGAGSRLTVL.

The J gene is TRBJ1-4, the V gene TRBV16; no clear D. The CDR3 sequence is 15 residues long. Germline V CDR1 and CDR2: KGHSY, FQNENV. V gave up 7 bases and J gave up 10 bases, with 22 bases separating them. The CDR3 loop is CASNFPGSPSGKLFF. The CDR3 nucleotides are TGTGCCAGCAATTTTCCCGGTTCACCGAGCGGAAAACTGTTTTTT.

V gene TRBV11-2 combines with J gene TRBJ2-3; 13 bases are a match to TRBD2. CDR1 SGHAT and CDR2 FQNNGV come from the germline V gene. Trimming at V came to 4 bases and at J to 2 bases, leaving 3 bases not matched to a gene. This CDR3 comprises 16 residues. CDR3 coding DNA: TGTGCCAGCAGCTCAACTAGCGGGAGGGCCACAGATACGCAGTATTTT. Translated, it gives CASSSTSGRATDTQYF.

J is TRBJ2-7 and V is TRBV7-8; the D gene is possibly TRBD2 (5 bases). Per germline, CDR1 SGHVS and CDR2 FQNEAQ. Deletions cut 8 bases from V and 0 bases from J, with 14 bases between. CDR3 length equals 14 residues. In DNA, the CDR3 is TGTGCCAGCTGCCCCTCGGGGATCTCCTACGAGCAGTACTTC. Translation gives CASCPSGISYEQYF.

This clone has ten or more counts. DNA for the CDR3: TGTGCCAGCAGCCAAGAGAAGCGGGGGGCCTACGAGCAGTACTTC. This translates into CASSQEKRGAYEQYF. The chain uses TRBV4-2 and TRBJ2-7, with 9 bases aligning to TRBD2. The CDR3 is 15 residues long. Looked up from germline, CDR1 is LGHNA and CDR2 is YNFKEQ. J was trimmed by 2 bases and V by 0 bases; bases with no gene match: 2.

The gene calls are TRBV7-9 and TRBJ2-2, with D tentatively TRBD1 (5 bases). Germline CDR1 SEHNR, CDR2 FQNEAQ (reference sequence). The V end was cut by 5 bases, the J end by 6 bases, with 13 bases between. The CDR3 has 14 residues. In DNA, the CDR3 is TGTGCCAGCAGCGCGACAGAAGGCGCCGGGGAGCTGTTTTTT. It codes for CASSATEGAGELFF.